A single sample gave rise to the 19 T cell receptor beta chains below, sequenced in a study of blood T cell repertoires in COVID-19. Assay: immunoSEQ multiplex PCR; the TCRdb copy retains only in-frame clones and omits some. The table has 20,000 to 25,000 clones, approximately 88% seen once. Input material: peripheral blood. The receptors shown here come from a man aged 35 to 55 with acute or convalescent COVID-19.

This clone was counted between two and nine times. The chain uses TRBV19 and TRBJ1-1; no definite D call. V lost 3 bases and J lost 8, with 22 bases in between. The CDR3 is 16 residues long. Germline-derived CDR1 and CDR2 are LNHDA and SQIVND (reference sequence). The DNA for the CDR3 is TGTGCCAGTAGTATTCGGGCCCTCGGGAGACACAACGAAGCTTTCTTT. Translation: CASSIRALGRHNEAFF.

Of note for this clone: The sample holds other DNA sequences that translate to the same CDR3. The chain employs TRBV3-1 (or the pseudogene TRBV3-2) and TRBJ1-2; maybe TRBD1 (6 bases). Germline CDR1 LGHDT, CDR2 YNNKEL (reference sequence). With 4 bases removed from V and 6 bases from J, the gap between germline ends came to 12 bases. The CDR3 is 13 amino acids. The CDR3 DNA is TGTGCCAGCAGCCTTAAAGGGGGTCATGGCTACACCTTC. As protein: CASSLKGGHGYTF.

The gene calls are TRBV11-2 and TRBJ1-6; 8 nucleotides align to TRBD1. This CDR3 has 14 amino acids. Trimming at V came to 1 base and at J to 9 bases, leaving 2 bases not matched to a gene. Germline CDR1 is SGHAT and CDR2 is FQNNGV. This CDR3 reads CASSLAGGGSPLHF. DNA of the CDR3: TGTGCCAGCAGCTTAGCAGGGGGCGGTTCACCCCTCCACTTT.

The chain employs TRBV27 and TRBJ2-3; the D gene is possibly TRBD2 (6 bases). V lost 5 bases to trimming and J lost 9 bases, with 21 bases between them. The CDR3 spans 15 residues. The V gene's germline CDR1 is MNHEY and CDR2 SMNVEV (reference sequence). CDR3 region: CASSPPGLPIATQYF. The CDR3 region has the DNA TGTGCCAGCAGTCCTCCGGGACTCCCGATCGCGACGCAGTATTTT.

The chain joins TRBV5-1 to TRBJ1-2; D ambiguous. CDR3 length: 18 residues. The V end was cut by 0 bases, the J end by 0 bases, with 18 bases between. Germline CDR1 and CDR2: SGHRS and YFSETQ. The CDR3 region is CASSLAGMSWRPNYGYTF. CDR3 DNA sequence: TGCGCCAGCAGCTTGGCGGGGATGAGCTGGCGCCCTAACTATGGCTACACCTTC.

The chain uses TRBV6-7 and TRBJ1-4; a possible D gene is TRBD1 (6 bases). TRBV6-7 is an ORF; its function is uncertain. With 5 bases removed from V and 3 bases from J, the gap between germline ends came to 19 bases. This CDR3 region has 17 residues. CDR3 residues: CASSPPSWGQPNEKLFF. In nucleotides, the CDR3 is TGTGCCAGCAGTCCCCCCTCGTGGGGGCAGCCTAATGAAAAACTGTTTTTT.

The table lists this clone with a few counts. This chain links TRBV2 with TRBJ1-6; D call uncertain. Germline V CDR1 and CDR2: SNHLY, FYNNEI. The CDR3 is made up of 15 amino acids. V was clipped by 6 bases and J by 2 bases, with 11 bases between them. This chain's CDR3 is CASSADTAYNSPLHF. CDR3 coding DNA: TGTGCCAGCAGCGCAGACACCGCCTATAATTCACCCCTCCACTTT.

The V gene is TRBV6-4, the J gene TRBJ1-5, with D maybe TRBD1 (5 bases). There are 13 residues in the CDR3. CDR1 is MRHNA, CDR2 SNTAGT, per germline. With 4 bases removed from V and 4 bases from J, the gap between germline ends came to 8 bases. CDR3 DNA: TGTGCCAGCAGTGTAGGGGTGAATCAGCCCCAGCATTTT. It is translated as CASSVGVNQPQHF.

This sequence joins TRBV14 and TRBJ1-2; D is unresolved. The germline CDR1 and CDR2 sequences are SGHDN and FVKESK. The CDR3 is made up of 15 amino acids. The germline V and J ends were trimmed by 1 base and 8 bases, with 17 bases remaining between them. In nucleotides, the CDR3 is TGTGCCAGCAGCCAAGTAGTTCCAGGCTTCTACGGCTACACCTTC. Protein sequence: CASSQVVPGFYGYTF. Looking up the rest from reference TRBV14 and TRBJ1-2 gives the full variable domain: EAGVTQFPSHSVIEKGQTVTLRCDPISGHDNLYWYRRVMGKEIKFLLHFVKESKQDESGMPNNRFLAERTGGTYSTLKVQPAELEDSGVYFCASSQVVPGFYGYTFGSGTRLTVV.

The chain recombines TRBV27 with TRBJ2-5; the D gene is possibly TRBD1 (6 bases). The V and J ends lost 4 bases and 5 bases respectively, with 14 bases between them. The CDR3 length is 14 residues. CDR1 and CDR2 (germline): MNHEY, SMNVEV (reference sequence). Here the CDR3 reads CASSYVHRAETQYF. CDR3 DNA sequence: TGTGCCAGCAGTTACGTTCACAGGGCTGAGACCCAGTACTTC.

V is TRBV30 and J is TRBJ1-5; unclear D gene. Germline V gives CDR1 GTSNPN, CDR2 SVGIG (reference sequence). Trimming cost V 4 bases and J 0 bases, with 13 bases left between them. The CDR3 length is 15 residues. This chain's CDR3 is CAWKRISPSNQPQHF. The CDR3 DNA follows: TGTGCCTGGAAGCGAATCTCTCCTAGCAATCAGCCCCAGCATTTT.

CDR3 bases: TGTGCCAGCTCACGGGGACAGACCTACGAGCAGTACTTC. Translating it yields CASSRGQTYEQYF. The rearrangement links TRBV27 to TRBJ2-7, with 7 bases lining up with TRBD1. The germline V gene encodes CDR1 MNHEY and CDR2 SMNVEV (reference sequence). CDR3 length: 13 amino acids. Trimming took 8 bases from V and 2 from J; bases not matched to a gene: 6.

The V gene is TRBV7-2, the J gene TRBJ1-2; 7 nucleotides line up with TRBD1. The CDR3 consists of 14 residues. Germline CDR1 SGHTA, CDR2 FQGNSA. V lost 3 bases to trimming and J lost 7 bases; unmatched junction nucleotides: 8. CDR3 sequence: CASSFPGQARGYTF. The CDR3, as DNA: TGTGCCAGCAGCTTTCCAGGACAGGCTCGTGGCTACACCTTC. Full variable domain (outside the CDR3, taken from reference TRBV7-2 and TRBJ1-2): GAGVSQSPSNKVTEKGKDVELRCDPISGHTALYWYRQSLGQGLEFLIYFQGNSAPDKSGLPSDRFSAERTGGSVSTLTIQRTQQEDSAVYLCASSFPGQARGYTFGSGTRLTVV.

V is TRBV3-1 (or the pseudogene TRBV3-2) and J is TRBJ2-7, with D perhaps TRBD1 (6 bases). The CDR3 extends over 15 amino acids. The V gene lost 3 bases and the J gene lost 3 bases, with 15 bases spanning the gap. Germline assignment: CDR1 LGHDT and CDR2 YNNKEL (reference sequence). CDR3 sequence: CASSQTGRSNYEQYF. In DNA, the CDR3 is TGTGCCAGCAGCCAGACAGGCCGCTCCAACTACGAGCAGTACTTC.

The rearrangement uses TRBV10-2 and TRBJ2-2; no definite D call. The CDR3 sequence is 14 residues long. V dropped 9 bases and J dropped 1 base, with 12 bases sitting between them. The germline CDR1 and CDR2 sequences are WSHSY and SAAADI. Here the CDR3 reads CASVIEVNTGELFF. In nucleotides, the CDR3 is TGCGCCAGTGTTATTGAGGTGAACACCGGGGAGCTGTTTTTT.

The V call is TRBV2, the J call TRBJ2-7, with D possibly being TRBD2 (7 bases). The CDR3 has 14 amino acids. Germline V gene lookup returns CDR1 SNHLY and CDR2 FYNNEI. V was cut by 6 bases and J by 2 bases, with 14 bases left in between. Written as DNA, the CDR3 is TGTGCCAGCAGCCAAGGGGAGGGGGCCTACGAGCAGTACTTC. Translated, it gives CASSQGEGAYEQYF.

This CDR3 reads CSASGWTSGAREQYF. The CDR3 DNA reads TGCAGTGCTAGTGGTTGGACTAGCGGGGCTAGGGAGCAGTACTTC. The chain carries TRBV20-1 and TRBJ2-7, with 12 positions matching TRBD2. The CDR3 is made up of 15 amino acids. Per the germline V gene, CDR1 is DFQATT and CDR2 is SNEGSKA (reference sequence). V lost 3 bases and J lost 7; bases outside the gene matches: 10.

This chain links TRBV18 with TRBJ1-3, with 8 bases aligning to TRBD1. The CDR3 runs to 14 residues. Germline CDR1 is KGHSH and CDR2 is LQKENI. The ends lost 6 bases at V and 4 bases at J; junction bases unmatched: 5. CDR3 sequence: CASSADRDGNTIYF. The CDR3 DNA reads TGTGCCAGCTCTGCGGACAGGGACGGAAACACCATATATTTT.

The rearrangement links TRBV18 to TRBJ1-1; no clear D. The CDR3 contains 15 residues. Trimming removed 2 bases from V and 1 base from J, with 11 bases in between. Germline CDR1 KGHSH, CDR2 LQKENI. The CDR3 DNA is TGTGCCAGCTCACCAATTAACACAGAGAACACTGAAGCTTTCTTT. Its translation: CASSPINTENTEAFF.